The rows below give T cell receptor beta chains drawn from one sample of a study of shared clonotypes between healthy human individuals. Using immunoSEQ multiplex PCR, the repertoire was profiled, and TCRdb retains in-frame clones only, with some absent. The table has 85,000 to 100,000 clones, approximately 61% seen once. Specimen: memory CD8+ T cells sorted from blood. These receptor sequences come from a man under 40 in good health. CDR3s include the opening cysteine and the closing phenylalanine or tryptophan. The order of the fields is clone size, V gene, D gene, J gene, CDR3 protein, CDR3 DNA. The D gene is left open where the match is weak. Only some rows state a clone size, as once, few, many or a class for expanded clones.

NA,TRBV6-4,NA,TRBJ2-1,CASSDDVYNEQFF,TGTGCCAGCAGTGACGACGTTTACAATGAGCAGTTCTTC
NA,TRBV29-1,TRBD1,TRBJ2-2,CSGLQGTRTNTGELFF,TGCAGCGGATTACAGGGGACACGAACGAACACCGGGGAGCTGTTTTTT
NA,TRBV11-3,NA,TRBJ2-7,CASSPGTASSYEQYF,TGTGCCAGCAGCCCCGGGACTGCGAGCTCCTACGAGCAGTACTTC
NA,TRBV23-1,TRBD2,TRBJ2-1,CASSCGRREQFF,TGCGCCAGCAGTTGCGGGAGACGGGAGCAGTTCTTC
NA,TRBV6-5,NA,TRBJ2-1,CASSFSGPEGYNEQFF,TGTGCCAGCAGTTTTAGCGGACCTGAGGGCTACAATGAGCAGTTCTTC
NA,TRBV7-9,TRBD1,TRBJ2-5,CASSSRDRGTNHQETQYF,TGTGCCAGCAGCTCTCGGGACAGGGGGACCAATCACCAAGAGACCCAGTACTTC
NA,TRBV10-2,NA,TRBJ2-2,CASSEQAATGALFF,TGCGCCAGCAGTGAGCAGGCGGCAACCGGGGCGCTGTTTTTT
NA,TRBV5-5,NA,TRBJ1-1,CASSIGLNTEAFF,TGTGCCAGCAGCATCGGCCTGAACACTGAAGCTTTCTTT
NA,TRBV7-9,TRBD2,TRBJ2-1,CASSWTSGNNEQFF,TGTGCCAGCAGCTGGACTAGCGGGAACAATGAGCAGTTCTTC
NA,TRBV9,NA,TRBJ2-1,CASSSLEGLNEQFF,TGTGCCAGCAGCTCGTTGGAGGGGCTGAATGAGCAGTTCTTC
NA,TRBV30,NA,TRBJ2-5,CAWSEGGIQETQYF,TGTGCCTGGAGTGAAGGGGGTATCCAAGAGACCCAGTACTTC
NA,TRBV27,NA,TRBJ2-7,CASSLGPGGYEQYF,TGTGCCAGCAGTTTAGGGCCCGGAGGGTACGAGCAGTACTTC
few,TRBV7-9,NA,TRBJ1-1,CASSGPYRTEAFF,TGTGCCAGCAGCGGCCCTTATAGGACTGAAGCTTTCTTT
few,TRBV27,NA,TRBJ2-3,CASTGHSSTDTQYF,TGTGCCAGCACTGGACACTCTAGCACAGATACGCAGTATTTT
NA,TRBV28,NA,TRBJ2-7,CASSPGDSSYEQYF,TGTGCCAGCAGTCCGGGGGACAGCTCCTACGAGCAGTACTTC
few,TRBV25-1,NA,TRBJ2-5,CASQGPETQYF,TGTGCCAGCCAAGGCCCAGAGACCCAGTACTTC
once,TRBV28,NA,TRBJ2-7,CASETGTGNYEQYF,TGTGCCAGCGAGACCGGGACGGGGAATTACGAGCAGTACTTC
NA,TRBV5-8,NA,TRBJ2-7,CASSLWGAYEQYF,TGTGCCAGCAGCTTATGGGGGGCCTACGAGCAGTACTTC
many,TRBV10-3,TRBD2,TRBJ2-7,CAISGLGRGGDEQYF,TGTGCCATCAGTGGCCTCGGGCGGGGGGGTGACGAGCAGTACTTC
NA,TRBV2,TRBD2,TRBJ2-5,CASRAGLAGGETQYF,TGTGCCAGCAGGGCCGGACTAGCGGGAGGAGAGACCCAGTACTTC
few,TRBV6-4,TRBD1,TRBJ2-1,CASSETGGPHEQFF,TGTGCCAGCAGTGAGACAGGGGGGCCCCATGAGCAGTTCTTC
NA,TRBV11-1,NA,TRBJ1-4,CASSSPWTATNEKLFF,TGTGCCAGCAGCTCTCCGTGGACAGCAACTAATGAAAAACTGTTTTTT
few,TRBV4-1,NA,TRBJ1-1,CASSPTGTEAFF,TGCGCCAGCAGCCCAACTGGCACTGAAGCTTTCTTT
NA,TRBV7-9,NA,TRBJ2-5,CASSRVQETQYF,TGTGCCAGCAGCCGGGTCCAAGAGACCCAGTACTTC
NA,TRBV7-2,NA,TRBJ1-3,CASSLVSLSGGAGNTIYF,TGTGCCAGCAGCTTAGTTAGTCTTTCTGGCGGAGCTGGAAACACCATATATTTT
NA,TRBV30,TRBD2,TRBJ2-3,CACENLSGSTDTQYF,TGTGCCTGTGAAAACCTTAGCGGGAGCACAGATACGCAGTATTTT
once,TRBV30,NA,TRBJ2-5,CAWSVGTQETQYF,TGTGCCTGGAGTGTGGGTACTCAAGAGACCCAGTACTTC
NA,TRBV13,NA,TRBJ2-3,CASSLRVRTSDTDTQYF,TGTGCCAGCAGCTTACGGGTCAGGACAAGCGACACAGATACGCAGTATTTT
NA,TRBV28,TRBD2,TRBJ2-1,CATREGLYNEQFF,TGTGCCACGCGGGAGGGCCTGTACAATGAGCAGTTCTTC
NA,TRBV6-5,NA,TRBJ1-2,CASSYSSGTLYGYTF,TGTGCCAGCAGTTACTCGAGTGGGACACTCTATGGCTACACCTTC
NA,TRBV15,TRBD1,TRBJ1-5,CATSSDSGQGYYQPQHF,TGTGCCACCAGCTCGGACTCTGGACAGGGATACTATCAGCCCCAGCATTTT
NA,TRBV7-9,NA,TRBJ1-1,CASELGQQNTEAFF,TGTGCCAGCGAGCTGGGGCAACAGAACACTGAAGCTTTCTTT
NA,TRBV9,NA,TRBJ1-1,CASRIDTEAFF,TGTGCCAGCAGAATAGACACTGAAGCTTTCTTT
NA,TRBV4-3,NA,TRBJ1-2,CASSPQGNYGYTF,TGCGCCAGCAGCCCACAGGGAAACTATGGCTACACCTTC
NA,TRBV4-1,TRBD2,TRBJ2-1,CASSPQLAGGTHEQFF,TGCGCCAGCAGCCCCCAACTAGCGGGGGGAACGCATGAGCAGTTCTTC
NA,TRBV5-4,NA,TRBJ1-1,CASRRDQGLNTEAFF,TGTGCCAGCAGAAGGGACCAAGGCTTGAACACTGAAGCTTTCTTT
NA,TRBV10-3,NA,TRBJ2-7,CAIRGGPGGYEQYF,TGTGCCATCAGAGGAGGACCCGGAGGCTACGAGCAGTACTTC
many,TRBV10-3,NA,TRBJ2-7,CAISERGTYEQYF,TGTGCCATCAGTGAGCGGGGGACCTACGAGCAGTACTTC
NA,TRBV4-2,TRBD2,TRBJ2-3,CASSPKLAGGEADTQYF,TGTGCCAGCAGCCCAAAACTAGCGGGAGGAGAAGCAGATACGCAGTATTTT
many,TRBV28,NA,TRBJ2-1,CASSPGPREYNEQFF,TGTGCCAGCAGTCCGGGACCCAGAGAATACAATGAGCAGTTCTTC
once,TRBV5-1,NA,TRBJ1-1,CASSNPAGDTEAFF,TGCGCCAGCTCCAACCCGGCAGGGGACACTGAAGCTTTCTTT
NA,TRBV5-1,TRBD2,TRBJ2-2,CASSSLELAGGSTGELFF,TGCGCCAGCAGCTCGCTGGAACTAGCGGGAGGTAGTACCGGGGAGCTGTTTTTT
NA,TRBV9,TRBD2,TRBJ2-7,CASSVAGGPYEQYF,TGTGCCAGCAGCGTAGCGGGAGGCCCCTACGAGCAGTACTTC
NA,TRBV15,NA,TRBJ1-4,CATSRDLGSANEKLFF,TGTGCCACCAGCAGAGATTTAGGGTCGGCTAATGAAAAACTGTTTTTT
NA,TRBV6-1,TRBD1,TRBJ2-7,CASCTGQGFYEQYF,TGTGCCAGCTGCACGGGACAGGGGTTCTACGAGCAGTACTTC
few,TRBV27,NA,TRBJ1-5,CASSSSVRAQPQHF,TGTGCCAGCAGTTCGTCGGTCCGAGCCCAGCCCCAGCATTTT
NA,TRBV29-1,NA,TRBJ2-7,CSVGPKAGSYEQYF,TGCAGCGTTGGACCCAAGGCGGGATCCTACGAGCAGTACTTC
NA,TRBV27,TRBD1,TRBJ2-7,CASSTGTGGFRREQYF,TGTGCCAGCAGCACCGGGACAGGGGGCTTTCGTCGCGAGCAGTACTTC
NA,TRBV15,TRBD2,TRBJ2-7,CATSRGGLAGSYEQYF,TGTGCCACCAGCAGAGGCGGACTAGCGGGATCCTACGAGCAGTACTTC
many,TRBV4-1,TRBD2,TRBJ2-1,CASREGLAVNNEQFF,TGCGCCAGCAGGGAGGGACTAGCGGTAAACAATGAGCAGTTCTTC
NA,TRBV13,NA,TRBJ1-1,CASSLGMNTEAFF,TGTGCCAGCAGCTTAGGGATGAACACTGAAGCTTTCTTT
NA,TRBV18,TRBD2,TRBJ2-1,CASSAGGGRTSGSSYNEQFF,TGTGCCAGCTCAGCAGGCGGGGGGCGAACGAGCGGGAGCTCCTACAATGAGCAGTTCTTC